Shown below are 27 T cell receptor beta chains from a single sample sequenced in a study of cytomegalovirus exposure and HLA in healthy donors. PCR involved 60 Vbeta and 13 Jbeta primers. Data came from immunoSEQ multiplex PCR; TCRdb stores just in-frame clones and leaves some out. The table has about 200,000 clones, 75% to 85% seen once; the top ten hold 5.5% to 7%. Sequencing was performed on PBMCs. These TCRs come from a woman aged 50 to 65 in good health and CMV-seropositive.

This clone appeared a single time. The chain recombines TRBV6-6 with TRBJ1-3; a possible D gene is TRBD1 (6 bases). The V gene lost 0 bases and the J gene lost 3 bases, with 12 bases spanning the gap. This CDR3 contains 16 residues. From germline, CDR1 is MNHNY and CDR2 SVGAGI (reference sequence). The CDR3 DNA follows: TGTGCCAGCAGTTACTCGGGGGCCTACGGTGGAAACACCATATATTTT. Protein: CASSYSGAYGGNTIYF.

The chain couples TRBV10-3 to TRBJ2-1; D is possibly TRBD2 (7 bases). V was shortened by 5 bases and J by 8 bases, with 19 bases between the two germline ends. CDR1 ENHRY and CDR2 SYGVKD come from the germline V gene. CDR3 length: 15 amino acids. The CDR3: CAISSLGGGSDEQFF. The CDR3 DNA reads TGTGCCATCAGTTCATTAGGGGGGGGGAGCGATGAGCAGTTCTTC.

V is TRBV9 and J is TRBJ2-1; 8 bases match TRBD2. The CDR3 is 16 residues long. Germline V gives CDR1 SGDLS, CDR2 YYNGEE. V gave up 0 bases and J gave up 4 bases; unmatched junction bases: 6. The CDR3 nucleotides read TGTGCCAGCAGCGTAGTTGGCGGGGGGCCTTACAATGAGCAGTTCTTC. Amino acids: CASSVVGGGPYNEQFF.

The V call is TRBV6-1, the J call TRBJ2-7, with TRBD1 matching over 7 bases. The ends lost 7 bases at V and 4 bases at J; junction bases unmatched: 7. This CDR3 comprises 13 residues. Germline V gene sequence: CDR1 MNHNS, CDR2 SASEGT. CDR3 sequence: CASTGTAKYEQYF. The CDR3 nucleotides read TGTGCCAGCACGGGGACAGCGAAGTACGAGCAGTACTTC.

This chain links TRBV18 with TRBJ2-7; D is possibly TRBD1 (5 bases). Trimming took 0 bases from V and 6 from J, leaving 12 bases between them. Germline V gene lookup returns CDR1 KGHSH and CDR2 LQKENI. The CDR3 loop spans 14 amino acids. The CDR3 sequence: CASSPPQGRIEQYF. The CDR3 coding sequence is TGTGCCAGCTCACCACCGCAGGGAAGGATCGAGCAGTACTTC.

This clone was observed a handful of times. V is TRBV2 and J is TRBJ2-7; 7 bases map to TRBD2. The CDR3 is made up of 15 amino acids. The junction had 10 bases not matched to a gene; V was cut back by 6 bases and J by 2 bases. Germline V gene data show CDR1 as SNHLY and CDR2 as FYNNEI. CDR3 sequence: CASSEVGGAAYEQYF. As DNA, the CDR3 is TGTGCCAGCAGCGAGGTGGGAGGGGCGGCCTACGAGCAGTACTTC.

This rearrangement joins TRBV7-2 to TRBJ1-1; D possibly corresponds to TRBD1 (6 bases). Germline values: CDR1 SGHTA, CDR2 FQGNSA. This CDR3 region has 14 residues. Deletions cut 3 bases from V and 6 bases from J, with 14 bases between. Here the CDR3 reads CASSFGQGIAEAFF. CDR3 in DNA: TGTGCCAGCAGCTTCGGCCAGGGGATCGCTGAAGCTTTCTTT.

V and J are TRBV28 and TRBJ1-3; 10 bases line up with TRBD1. The germline V gene encodes CDR1 MDHEN and CDR2 SYDVKM. V shed 8 bases, J shed 1 base, and the junction held 2 bases outside the gene matches. CDR3 size: 14 residues. CDR3 sequence (DNA): TGTGCCAGCGGGACAGGGGTTTCTGGAAACACCATATATTTT. It is translated as CASGTGVSGNTIYF.

This rearrangement joins TRBV27 to TRBJ2-3; D is perhaps TRBD2 (6 bases). Germline CDR1 is MNHEY and CDR2 is SMNVEV (reference sequence). This CDR3 is built from 17 residues. The V end was cut by 5 bases, the J end by 4 bases, with 22 bases between. DNA for the CDR3: TGTGCCAGCAGTCCTTCCGGGTTCGGGGGAACGCCAGATACGCAGTATTTT. Its translation: CASSPSGFGGTPDTQYF.

The V and J genes are TRBV30 and TRBJ2-5, with D possibly matching TRBD1 (6 bases). Between the trimmed V and J ends, which lost 2 bases and 5 bases, there was a span of 12 bases. Germline V lookup: CDR1 GTSNPN, CDR2 SVGIG (reference sequence). The CDR3 is 13 amino acids. The CDR3, as DNA: TGTGCCTGGAGTAGGATAGGGGGTGAGACCCAGTACTTC. Its protein is CAWSRIGGETQYF. Full variable domain (rest looked up from reference TRBV30 and TRBJ2-5): SQTIHQWPATLVQPVGSPLSLECTVEGTSNPNLYWYRQAAGRGLQLLFYSVGIGQISSEVPQNLSASRPQDRQFILSSKKLLLSDSGFYLCAWSRIGGETQYFGPGTRLLVL.

V is TRBV4-1 and J is TRBJ2-1; 10 positions agree with TRBD2. The CDR3 loop spans 15 amino acids. The germline gives CDR1 MGHRA, CDR2 YSYEKL. V lost 4 bases and J lost 7; bases outside the gene matches: 7. The CDR3 loop is CASSPRGLAVNEQFF. The CDR3 bases are TGCGCCAGCAGCCCTCGAGGACTAGCGGTTAATGAGCAGTTCTTC.

The chain uses TRBV6-1 and TRBJ2-1, with D possibly being TRBD1 (5 bases). The V and J ends lost 4 bases and 4 bases respectively, with 20 bases between them. The length of the CDR3 is 17 residues. Germline V gives CDR1 MNHNS, CDR2 SASEGT. CDR3 sequence reads: CASSADQGRRVYNEQFF. The CDR3 bases are TGTGCCAGCAGTGCCGACCAGGGAAGAAGGGTTTACAATGAGCAGTTCTTC.

The chain recombines TRBV7-8 with TRBJ1-4, with a possible D match to TRBD1 (5 bases). Germline CDR1 and CDR2: SGHVS and FQNEAQ. This CDR3 spans 15 amino acids. Trimming removed 4 bases at V and 8 bases at J, with 17 bases between. This CDR3 is CASSWRGREQEKLFF. The CDR3 bases are TGTGCCAGCAGCTGGCGGGGGAGGGAGCAGGAAAAACTGTTTTTT.

The chain is built from TRBV2 and TRBJ2-1; TRBD2 might be the D (6 bases). V was trimmed by 1 base and J by 4 bases, leaving 17 bases between them. Germline CDR1 is SNHLY and CDR2 is FYNNEI. The CDR3 spans 17 residues. The CDR3: CASSEDRNRGFYNEQFF. The CDR3 coding sequence is TGTGCCAGCAGTGAAGACAGGAATCGGGGGTTTTACAATGAGCAGTTCTTC.

This chain joins TRBV10-3 and TRBJ1-4, with D perhaps TRBD1 (6 bases). V lost 3 bases, J lost 8 bases, and 16 bases lay in between. Germline V lookup: CDR1 ENHRY, CDR2 SYGVKD. CDR3 length: 15 residues. The CDR3 reads CAISDPGQLREKLFF. CDR3 DNA: TGTGCCATCAGTGACCCGGGACAACTAAGGGAAAAACTGTTTTTT.

This clone appeared a single time. The chain recombines TRBV10-3 with TRBJ2-7; possible D gene TRBD1, 6 bases. CDR1 is ENHRY and CDR2 is SYGVKD in the germline V gene. V lost 2 bases and J lost 6, with 14 bases in between. The CDR3 runs 14 residues. The CDR3 bases are TGTGCCATCAGTGAGCCGACAGGCCGTGCCGAGCAGTACTTC. It encodes CAISEPTGRAEQYF.

The chain uses TRBV2 and TRBJ1-2, with TRBD1 matching 10 bases. Germline V gene data show CDR1 as SNHLY and CDR2 as FYNNEI. The CDR3 length is 16 residues. The junction had 8 bases not matched to a gene; V was cut back by 2 bases and J by 5 bases. The DNA for the CDR3 is TGTGCCAGCAGTGAATCTGGGACAGGGGCGGGTTATGGCTACACCTTC. Protein: CASSESGTGAGYGYTF.

The genes are TRBV6-5 and TRBJ1-2; maybe TRBD1 (5 bases). Trimming removed 5 bases from V and 5 bases from J, with 18 bases in between. The CDR3 has 15 residues. In germline, CDR1 is MNHEY, CDR2 SVGAGI. This CDR3 is CASSRLASGEYGYTF. CDR3 sequence (DNA): TGTGCCAGCAGTCGATTGGCCTCGGGGGAATATGGCTACACCTTC.

The chain combines TRBV11-2 with TRBJ2-7, with TRBD1 as a possible D gene (6 bases). The CDR3 has 14 residues. Germline V lookup: CDR1 SGHAT, CDR2 FQNNGV. Trimming stripped 3 bases from V and 4 bases from J, with 13 bases between. In DNA form, the CDR3 reads TGTGCCAGCAGCTTGCTTCGGGACACTTACGAGCAGTACTTC. Translated, it gives CASSLLRDTYEQYF.

This chain connects TRBV28 to TRBJ1-2, with D maybe TRBD1 (5 bases). Trimming left V 7 bases short and J 10 bases short, with 13 bases between. The CDR3 totals 11 residues. Germline V CDR1 and CDR2: MDHEN, SYDVKM. CDR3 loop: CASTQGASYTF. As DNA, the CDR3 is TGTGCCAGCACGCAGGGCGCGTCCTACACCTTC.

The rearrangement joins TRBV7-9 to TRBJ2-1; D possibly corresponds to TRBD2 (6 bases). The CDR3 length is 14 residues. The V end was cut by 3 bases, the J end by 5 bases, with 11 bases between. CDR1 SEHNR and CDR2 FQNEAQ come from the germline V gene (reference sequence). CDR3 DNA: TGTGCCAGCAGCTTCGCGGGAAACAACAATGAGCAGTTCTTC. Protein product: CASSFAGNNNEQFF. Full variable domain (outside the CDR3, taken from reference TRBV7-9 and TRBJ2-1): DTGVSQNPRHKITKRGQNVTFRCDPISEHNRLYWYRQTLGQGPEFLTYFQNEAQLEKSRLLSDRFSAERPKGSFSTLEIQRTEQGDSAMYLCASSFAGNNNEQFFGPGTRLTVL.

V gene TRBV5-1 combines with J gene TRBJ2-5, with D perhaps TRBD2 (7 bases). Trimming took 0 bases from V and 4 from J, leaving 13 bases between them. CDR3 length equals 15 residues. Germline V gene sequence: CDR1 SGHRS, CDR2 YFSETQ. CDR3 DNA: TGCGCCAGCAGCTTGGCTGGGGGGGCCGGAGAGACCCAGTACTTC. It encodes CASSLAGGAGETQYF.

This clone has a handful of counts. This chain connects TRBV5-4 to TRBJ2-5, with 16 bases matching TRBD2. The V segment lost 4 bases and the J segment 2 bases; nucleotides outside the gene matches: 5. Germline values: CDR1 SGHNT, CDR2 YYREEE (reference sequence). The CDR3 spans 17 residues. The CDR3, as DNA: TGTGCCAGCAGCCCGGGACTAGCGGGAGGGGGGCAAGAGACCCAGTACTTC. It specifies CASSPGLAGGGQETQYF. Combining the CDR3 with reference TRBV5-4 and TRBJ2-5 gives the whole variable domain ETGVTQSPTHLIKTRGQQVTLRCSSQSGHNTVSWYQQALGQGPQFIFQYYREEENGRGNFPPRFSGLQFPNYSSELNVNALELDDSALYLCASSPGLAGGGQETQYFGPGTRLLVL.

V gene TRBV28 combines with J gene TRBJ1-2; D possibly corresponds to TRBD1 (6 bases). In germline, CDR1 is MDHEN, CDR2 SYDVKM. V lost 4 bases, J lost 3 bases, and 15 bases lay in between. The CDR3 consists of 15 residues. The CDR3 DNA follows: TGTGCCAGCAGTTCCGGGACAACCAACGACTATGGCTACACCTTC. Translation gives CASSSGTTNDYGYTF.

The rearrangement joins TRBV4-1 to TRBJ1-1; D is uncertain. This CDR3 is 14 amino acids long. Germline lookup yields CDR1 MGHRA and CDR2 YSYEKL. The germline V and J ends were trimmed by 4 bases and 2 bases, with 11 bases remaining between them. The DNA of the CDR3 is TGCGCCAGCAGCCTGTTCGAGGGAAACACTGAAGCTTTCTTT. Translation: CASSLFEGNTEAFF.

The chain is built from TRBV7-3 and TRBJ2-2; a possible D gene is TRBD1 (5 bases). Trimming took 5 bases from V and 7 from J, leaving 11 bases between them. The CDR3 is 13 residues long. Germline assignment: CDR1 SGHTA and CDR2 FQGTGA. The CDR3 DNA reads TGTGCCAGCAGCAAAGGGGCTGGCGGGGAGCTGTTTTTT. Encoded protein: CASSKGAGGELFF.

The CDR3 protein is CAISGRDRGHREQYF. The CDR3 DNA is TGTGCCATCAGTGGACGAGACAGGGGACACCGAGAGCAGTACTTC. The chain has TRBV10-3 and TRBJ2-7; 8 bases are shared with TRBD1. J lost 7 bases, V lost 4 bases, and 12 bases had no gene match. The CDR3 consists of 15 residues. Germline V gene lookup returns CDR1 ENHRY and CDR2 SYGVKD.